This T cell receptor beta chain appears in the sequencing data of a study of T cell responses to AZD1222 COVID-19 vaccine. This clone has just one count. The table came from immunoSEQ multiplex PCR; TCRdb's copy has only in-frame clones and leaves some out. The repertoire holds some 86,000 clones, with around nine tenths as singletons. The CDR3 length is 16 residues. V lost 0 bases, J lost 4 bases, and 16 bases lay in between. The V gene's germline CDR1 is SGHRS and CDR2 YFSETQ. The chain uses TRBV5-1 and TRBJ2-5; D is perhaps TRBD2 (6 bases). This material consisted of peripheral blood, taken 28 days after the second AZD1222 dose. The receptor was isolated from an adult who received the AZD1222 COVID-19 vaccine. The CDR3 region is CASSLGGDTIGETQYF. CDR3 in DNA: TGCGCCAGCAGCTTGGGGGGGGATACAATTGGAGAGACCCAGTACTTC.